This TCR beta chain was identified in a study of blood T cell repertoires in COVID-19. Study overall: Both acute and convalescent COVID-19 samples were obtained from the United States, Italy and Spain. PBMCs, B-cell-depleted T cells, or T cells provided the cDNA or gDNA that made up the material.

Original methodology: Reference gene primers were amplified, and this amplification served to estimate nucleated cell counts. Data came from immunoSEQ multiplex PCR; TCRdb stores just in-frame clones and leaves some out. That table furnishes V, J and clone size, whereas the DNA furnished D and trimming. The sample lists more than 65,000 clones; over 65% were seen once. The CDR3 has 15 residues. CDR1 SGHVS and CDR2 FQNEAQ come from the germline V gene. The V gene end was trimmed by 5 bases and the J gene end by 3 bases; junction bases not matched to a gene: 8. Sample: peripheral blood. The V gene is TRBV7-8, the J gene TRBJ2-7; TRBD1 aligns across 9 bases. The TCR comes from a woman aged 70-85 years with acute or convalescent COVID-19. The CDR3 sequence is CASSRGGTGYYEQYF. CDR3 DNA sequence: TGTGCCAGCAGCCGAGGGGGGACAGGGTACTACGAGCAGTACTTC.